This T cell receptor beta chain was sequenced during a study of CD8+ T cells in alopecia areata. RNA extraction was followed by reverse transcription into cDNA, which acted as the sequencing template. Assay: immunoSEQ multiplex PCR; the TCRdb copy retains only in-frame clones and omits some. The repertoire holds about 200,000 clones, with less than 65% as singletons. This sample's treatment: oral pan-JAK inhibitor, 5-10 mg twice daily. The CDR3 adds up to 11 amino acids, both ends counted. Germline-derived CDR1 and CDR2 are GTSNPN and SVGIG (reference sequence). Concerning this clone: Because the CDR3's place on the DNA is in doubt, the DNA is left out and the CDR3 is given as listed by TCRdb.

This rearrangement joins TRBV30 to TRBJ1-2; whether TRBD1, the table's D call, matches the DNA was not checked. This clonotype was sampled from a human donor with alopecia areata. This specimen consisted of CD4+ T cells sorted from blood, obtained at week 24, from a patient treated with tofacitinib. The CDR3: CAWSVGTGTTF.